This T cell receptor beta chain was retrieved from a study of PD-1 blockade in classical Hodgkin lymphoma (dated by TCRdb to 2020 to 2021). Background on the whole study: Nivolumab dosing was 3 mg/kg intravenously every 2 weeks, continuing until either disease progression or unacceptable toxicity. The study used CyTOF and TCR beta sequencing to define a peripheral blood immune signature of response to PD-1 blockade in classical Hodgkin lymphoma.

The Qiagen DNeasy kit was used to extract genomic DNA both from unsorted PBMCs and from the negatively selected CD4+ and CD8+ fractions. TCR beta CDR3 regions were amplified by immunoSEQ multiplex PCR using primers annealing to V and J segments. A synthetic immune receptor repertoire was used to minimize amplification bias, and any residual bias was removed computationally once sequencing was done. As for the authors' bioinformatics: Repertoire diversity was quantified as the Shannon entropy index using custom Python scripts. Unsorted, CD4+ and CD8+ repertoires were examined separately, except in combined analyses, for which CD4+ and CD8+ sequences were merged in silico. A clone was considered expanded if an increase in frequency of at least 2-fold after treatment relative to C1D1 was found, and a pseudocount of 0.5 was applied to clones undetected at baseline. Singleton clones were defined as clones with 0 or 1 copy at C1D1, and non-singleton clones were defined as clones with 2 or more copies. Clones expanded in unsorted samples were annotated as CD4+, CD8+ or unknown by matching protein sequences in sorted samples from the same patient. Wilcoxon tests on paired samples were used to test diversity changes from C1D1 to C4D1. TCRdb re-hosts the immuneACCESS table, in-frame sequences only. Its copies lack some clones; in the studies checked, an unresolved V gene accounts for under half of them, and the cause for the rest is not known. V, J and clone size derive from that table, while D and trimming were established from the DNA sequence. The sample data list some 150,000 clones, and approximately 72% of these were observed just once. 9.2% of the sample is held by the ten biggest clonotypes.

On the study overall, not on this receptor specifically: The study was limited to a single clinical trial cohort, and causes of repertoire differences, possibly disease activity or prior therapy, remained undefined. Trial patients with a complete response had baseline diversity similar to that of newly diagnosed patients, while partial responders and progressors had significantly lower diversity. By C4D1, a significant rise was seen in CD4+ TCR diversity but not in CD8+ TCR diversity (p=0.0027 vs p=0.16), and the rise was most apparent among complete responders (p=0.02). Patients starting nivolumab less than 1 year after ASCT had lower diversity and were excluded from later analyses to avoid confounding by immune reconstitution. Newly diagnosed patients were reported to have lower baseline TCR diversity than healthy donors, and relapsed/refractory patients were reported to have lower baseline TCR diversity still.

Sample time point, as interpreted from the label and publication: cycle 2 day 1 (C2D1) of nivolumab. Every trial patient had relapsed following autologous stem cell transplantation, and prior brentuximab vedotin exposure was what differed among cohorts A, B and C. The trial cohort was composed of roughly 60 patients with relapsed/refractory classical Hodgkin lymphoma, for whom complete response, partial response or progressive disease was recorded as best overall response. Trial patients were treated with single-agent nivolumab in the multi-cohort phase II CheckMate 205 trial. An independent review committee assessed best overall response using the 2007 International Working Group response criteria. Trial PBMCs were collected immediately before nivolumab initiation (C1D1) and during therapy at cycle 2 day 1 and cycle 4 day 1. After peripheral blood was drawn into 8 mL Vacutainer Cell Preparation Tubes, PBMCs were isolated by centrifugation and then cryopreserved.

The V end loses 7 bases and the J end loses 7 bases, and a stretch of 13 bases separates them. Including the terminal cysteine and phenylalanine, the CDR3 comprises 13 residues. Only CDR3 DNA remains: 39 bases, in frame from the first base. Reading the germline V gene (reference sequence) gives CDR1 PRHDT and CDR2 FYEKMQ. On this clone itself: Its recognized antigen is unknown. Per-nucleotide qualities are absent, and no much larger clonotype sits a single base away.

The clonotype comes from a human donor with classical Hodgkin lymphoma. The chain was built from TRBV13 and TRBJ2-2, with the D gene too uncertain to name. Sequenced here: peripheral blood mononuclear cells (PBMCs), sampled before the second cycle of nivolumab. This receptor carries the CDR3 CASTYGENGELFF. DNA sequence: TGTGCCAGCACCTATGGTGAGAACGGGGAGCTGTTTTTT. Beyond the CDR3, the reference TRBV13 and TRBJ2-2 genes provide the residues; the full variable domain reads: AAGVIQSPRHLIKEKRETATLKCYPIPRHDTVYWYQQGPGQDPQFLISFYEKMQSDKGSIPDRFSAQQFSDYHSELNMSSLELGDSALYFCASTYGENGELFFGEGSRLTVL.